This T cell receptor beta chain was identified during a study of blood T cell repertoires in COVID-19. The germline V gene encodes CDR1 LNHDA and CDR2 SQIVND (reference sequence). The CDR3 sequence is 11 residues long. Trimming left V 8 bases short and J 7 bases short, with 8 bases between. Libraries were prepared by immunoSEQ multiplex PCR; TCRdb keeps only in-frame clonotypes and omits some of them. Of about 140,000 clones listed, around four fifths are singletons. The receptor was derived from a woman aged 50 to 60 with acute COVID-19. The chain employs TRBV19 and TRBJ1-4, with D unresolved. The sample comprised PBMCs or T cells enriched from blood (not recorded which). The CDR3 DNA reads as TGTGCCAGTTCCCGCGGTGAAAAACTGTTTTTT. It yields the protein CASSRGEKLFF. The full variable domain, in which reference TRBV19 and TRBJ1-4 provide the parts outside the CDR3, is DGGITQSPKYLFRKEGQNVTLSCEQNLNHDAMYWYRQDPGQGLRLIYYSQIVNDFQKGDIAEGYSVSREKKESFPLTVTSAQKNPTAFYLCASSRGEKLFFGSGTQLSVL.